These 2 T cell receptor beta chains were sequenced from one sample in a study of technical replicates of blood from a few donors. Libraries were prepared by immunoSEQ multiplex PCR; TCRdb keeps only in-frame clonotypes and omits some of them. The sample holds under 110,000 clones, nearly 96% seen once. Sequencing used T cells isolated from PBMCs. The receptor source for this set is a human donor in good health.

This chain links TRBV2 with TRBJ2-7; D not certain. V was pared by 6 bases and J by 2 bases, with 8 bases between. The CDR3 contains 12 residues. Germline CDR1 SNHLY, CDR2 FYNNEI. The CDR3 here is CASSELPYEQYF. In nucleotides, the CDR3 is TGTGCCAGCAGCGAACTTCCCTACGAGCAGTACTTC.

The chain joins TRBV11-3 to TRBJ2-1; D perhaps matches TRBD1 (6 bases). The germline V and J ends were trimmed by 5 bases and 8 bases, with 13 bases remaining between them. The CDR3 contains 13 residues. The germline V gene encodes CDR1 SGHNT and CDR2 YENEEA. The CDR3 DNA sequence: TGTGCCAGCAGCACAGGAGGACAGTATGAGCAGTTCTTC. The encoded protein is CASSTGGQYEQFF.